Below are 32 T cell receptor beta chains sequenced from a single sample in a study of graft-versus-host responses after intestinal transplantation. Which antigens these TCRs recognize remains unknown. Produced via immunoSEQ multiplex PCR; TCRdb's table is partial and in-frame only. The sample has under 75,000 clones; roughly 89% are singletons. The material sequenced was unstimulated CD8+ T cells sorted from spleen or lymph node cells, taken before transplant. The receptors come from a human donor who was the organ donor for an intestinal transplant.

The rearrangement links TRBV5-6 to TRBJ2-2; no firm D call. The CDR3 runs to 15 residues. CDR1 and CDR2 (germline): SGHDT, YYEEEE. V lost 0 bases, J lost 1 base, and 7 bases lay in between. CDR3 residues: CASSLAVLNTGELFF. The CDR3 DNA reads as TGTGCCAGCAGCTTGGCCGTCTTGAACACCGGGGAGCTGTTTTTT.

The rearrangement joins TRBV4-1 to TRBJ1-6; tentative D call: TRBD1 (5 bases). V was cut by 0 bases and J by 6 bases, with 12 bases left in between. CDR1 and CDR2 from the germline V gene are MGHRA and YSYEKL. The CDR3 has 16 amino acids. CDR3 bases: TGCGCCAGCAGCCAAGATCCGCGGCAGGGTAATTCACCCCTCCACTTT. Translated: CASSQDPRQGNSPLHF.

The genes are TRBV28 and TRBJ2-7, with 7 bases aligning to TRBD2. The CDR3 is made up of 13 amino acids. J was trimmed by 3 bases and V by 5 bases; bases with no gene match: 4. Germline V CDR1 and CDR2: MDHEN, SYDVKM. CDR3 sequence (DNA): TGTGCCAGCAGTCGGGGGGACGTCTACGAGCAGTACGTC. It codes for CASSRGDVYEQYV.

The rearrangement links TRBV20-1 to TRBJ1-1; weak D call: TRBD1 (6 bases). Germline assignment: CDR1 DFQATT and CDR2 SNEGSKA (reference sequence). The CDR3 runs 11 residues. Trimming removed 6 bases from V and 6 bases from J, with 11 bases in between. The CDR3 protein is CSARQVAEAFF. CDR3 nucleotides: TGCAGTGCACGACAGGTGGCTGAAGCTTTCTTT.

This clone was found once. The chain is built from TRBV6-5 and TRBJ2-7, with 13 nucleotides matching TRBD2. After removal of 4 bases from V and 1 base from J, the junction contained 1 base not matched to a gene. CDR3 length equals 15 residues. Germline V gene sequence: CDR1 MNHEY, CDR2 SVGAGI. The CDR3 nucleotides are TGTGCCAGCAGTTCGGGACTAGCGGGATCCTACGAGCAGTACGTC. Its translation is CASSSGLAGSYEQYV.

The chain uses TRBV5-4 and TRBJ2-7; D is possibly TRBD2 (5 bases). Trimming left V 4 bases short and J 4 bases short, with 6 bases between. CDR1 is SGHNT and CDR2 is YYREEE in the germline V gene (reference sequence). This CDR3 is 11 amino acids long. The CDR3 is CASSRGYEQYV. Here the CDR3 DNA reads TGTGCCAGCAGCCGGGGTTACGAGCAGTACGTC.

This chain connects TRBV6-6 to TRBJ1-6, with TRBD1 matching 9 bases. V shed 0 bases and J 11 bases; nucleotides not matched to a gene: 5. Looked up from germline, CDR1 is MNHNY and CDR2 is SVGAGI (reference sequence). This CDR3 spans 15 amino acids. The CDR3 is CASSYSGDRVTPLHF. The CDR3 nucleotides are TGTGCCAGCAGTTACTCCGGGGACAGGGTAACACCCCTCCACTTT.

V usage is TRBV28 and J usage is TRBJ1-5; D perhaps matches TRBD1 (6 bases). V was cut by 4 bases and J by 8 bases, with 18 bases left in between. The CDR3 totals 15 residues. Germline lookup yields CDR1 MDHEN and CDR2 SYDVKM. As DNA, the CDR3 is TGTGCCAGCAGTTCCGTACAGGGAAGCAGTGAGCCCCAGCATTTT. Translating gives CASSSVQGSSEPQHF.

The J gene is TRBJ2-7, the V gene TRBV4-2, with 9 positions matching TRBD2. The germline V gene encodes CDR1 LGHNA and CDR2 YNFKEQ. There are 21 residues in the CDR3. The J segment lost 3 bases and the V segment lost 2 bases, leaving 23 bases of the junction unmatched. The CDR3 nucleotides are TGTGCCAGCAGCCAAAGTATTTCGTCGCGGGGGGGCGACTGGCCGTTCTACGAGCAGTACGTC. Translation gives CASSQSISSRGGDWPFYEQYV.

This clone appeared a few times. The V and J genes are TRBV6-6 and TRBJ2-3, with 7 nucleotides matching TRBD2. CDR1 is MNHNY, CDR2 SVGAGI, per germline (reference sequence). The CDR3 has 15 amino acids. With V trimmed by 6 bases and J by 1 base, 7 bases remained unmatched. CDR3 sequence: CASSQRGEGTDTQYF. The CDR3 DNA reads as TGTGCCAGCAGCCAACGGGGGGAAGGCACAGATACGCAGTATTTT.

The CDR3 here is CATSIGGEDEQFF. For the CDR3, the DNA is TGTGCCACCTCCATTGGAGGGGAGGATGAGCAGTTCTTC. The V and J genes are TRBV6-4 and TRBJ2-1; TRBD2 might be the D (6 bases). Germline loops: CDR1 MRHNA, CDR2 SNTAGT. The CDR3 contains 13 residues. V gave up 10 bases and J gave up 8 bases, with 18 bases separating them.

Only one count was recorded for this clone. The chain is built from TRBV2 and TRBJ2-1; 7 bases line up with TRBD1. J gave up 3 bases and V 9 bases, and 2 bases lay outside the gene matches. This CDR3 has 12 amino acids. Germline V CDR1 and CDR2: SNHLY, FYNNEI. CDR3 sequence reads: CARTGLYNEQFF. The CDR3 DNA reads as TGTGCCAGGACAGGGCTCTACAATGAGCAGTTCTTC.

The V and J genes are TRBV27 and TRBJ2-1; no clear D gene. This CDR3 spans 13 amino acids. The ends were cut back, 3 bases at V and 4 bases at J, with 7 bases in the middle. Germline lookup yields CDR1 MNHEY and CDR2 SMNVEV (reference sequence). CDR3 amino acids: CASSFQIYNEQFF. CDR3 nucleotide sequence: TGTGCCAGCAGTTTCCAGATTTACAATGAGCAGTTCTTC.

The chain has TRBV5-4 and TRBJ1-5; TRBD1 matches at 8 bases. V trimming: 4 bases; J trimming: 4 bases; junction bases outside the gene matches: 4. The V gene's germline CDR1 is SGHNT and CDR2 YYREEE (reference sequence). The CDR3 length is 14 residues. Written as DNA, the CDR3 is TGTGCCAGCAGCCCGGGGACAGGAAATCAGCCCCAGCATTTT. Its protein product is CASSPGTGNQPQHF.

The rearrangement joins TRBV6-4 to TRBJ1-1, with D maybe TRBD1 (5 bases). The CDR3 has 14 residues. Germline CDR1 reads MRHNA; CDR2 reads SNTAGT. Trimming stripped 7 bases from V and 3 bases from J, with 15 bases between. The CDR3 nucleotides read TGTGCCAGCACCCTAGAGGACATTTACACTGAAGCTTTCTTT. Translating gives CASTLEDIYTEAFF.

The V and J genes are TRBV11-2 and TRBJ2-1; D might be TRBD1 (5 bases). The germline gives CDR1 SGHAT, CDR2 FQNNGV. V was shortened by 4 bases and J by 4 bases, with 20 bases between the two germline ends. The CDR3 has 17 amino acids. CDR3 protein: CASSSQDGRSLYNEQFF. DNA of the CDR3: TGTGCCAGCAGCTCACAGGACGGACGTTCCTTATACAATGAGCAGTTCTTC.

This chain links TRBV4-1 with TRBJ2-7, with D tentatively TRBD2 (6 bases). Germline CDR1 is MGHRA and CDR2 is YSYEKL. V was shortened by 0 bases and J by 3 bases, with 9 bases between the two germline ends. The CDR3 runs to 14 residues. The CDR3 DNA reads TGCGCCAGCAGCCAAGATGCGGGGAACTACGAGCAGTACGTC. Translation: CASSQDAGNYEQYV.

V usage is TRBV7-9 and J usage is TRBJ2-5; 7 bases are shared with TRBD2. In germline, CDR1 is SEHNR, CDR2 FQNEAQ (reference sequence). The junction had 3 bases not matched to a gene; V was cut back by 6 bases and J by 2 bases. The CDR3 runs 13 residues. CDR3 protein: CASRPGLQETQYF. In DNA, the CDR3 is TGTGCCAGCAGGCCGGGACTACAAGAGACCCAGTACTTC.

The rearrangement uses TRBV6-5 and TRBJ2-5; D is undetermined. This CDR3 has 15 residues. Looked up from germline, CDR1 is MNHEY and CDR2 is SVGAGI. Trimming stripped 7 bases from V and 2 bases from J, with 17 bases between. CDR3: CASKYTIVEQETQYF. The CDR3 DNA follows: TGTGCCAGCAAGTATACTATAGTTGAGCAAGAGACCCAGTACTTC.

The V gene is TRBV28, the J gene TRBJ1-1; a possible D gene is TRBD1 (5 bases). The CDR3 length is 14 residues. The germline V gene encodes CDR1 MDHEN and CDR2 SYDVKM. Trimming shortened V by 2 bases and J by 11 bases, and 18 bases separated the two germline ends. The CDR3 region is CASSLTGTYQRAFF. DNA for the CDR3: TGTGCCAGCAGTTTAACAGGAACTTACCAGAGGGCTTTCTTT. The full variable domain, with the rest looked up from reference TRBV28 and TRBJ1-1, is DVKVTQSSRYLVKRTGEKVFLECVQDMDHENMFWYRQDPGLGLRLIYFSYDVKMKEKGDIPEGYSVSREKKERFSLILESASTNQTSMYLCASSLTGTYQRAFFGQGTRLTVV.

The chain has TRBV7-9 and TRBJ1-6, with D possibly being TRBD1 (6 bases). This CDR3 has 14 amino acids. The germline CDR1 and CDR2 sequences are SEHNR and FQNEAQ (reference sequence). Trimming took off 6 bases at V and 8 bases at J, with 14 bases between the two ends. CDR3 residues: CASRIGEGDSPLHF. As DNA, the CDR3 is TGTGCCAGCAGAATAGGGGAGGGGGATTCACCCCTCCACTTT. Complete variable domain (other parts from reference TRBV7-9 and TRBJ1-6): DTGVSQNPRHKITKRGQNVTFRCDPISEHNRLYWYRQTLGQGPEFLTYFQNEAQLEKSRLLSDRFSAERPKGSFSTLEIQRTEQGDSAMYLCASRIGEGDSPLHFGNGTRLTVT.

This chain uses TRBV9 with TRBJ1-5, with D perhaps matching TRBD1 (5 bases). Trimming took 0 bases from V and 1 from J, leaving 8 bases between them. The CDR3 sequence is 15 residues long. Germline CDR1 is SGDLS and CDR2 is YYNGEE. The CDR3 DNA reads as TGTGCCAGCAGCGTAGAAGGGGCCAGCAATCAGCCCCAGCATTTT. Translation gives CASSVEGASNQPQHF.

This clone has only one observation. V and J are TRBV9 and TRBJ2-1, with TRBD2 matching 10 bases. The CDR3 is made up of 16 amino acids. V dropped 4 bases and J dropped 3; count of bases not matched to a gene: 7. Germline V gene sequence: CDR1 SGDLS, CDR2 YYNGEE. The DNA of the CDR3 is TGTGCCAGCAGCCTGATCGGACTAGCGGACTACAATGAGCAGTTCTTC. It translates to CASSLIGLADYNEQFF. Full variable domain (outside the CDR3, taken from reference TRBV9 and TRBJ2-1): DSGVTQTPKHLITATGQRVTLRCSPRSGDLSVYWYQQSLDQGLQFLIQYYNGEERAKGNILERFSAQQFPDLHSELNLSSLELGDSALYFCASSLIGLADYNEQFFGPGTRLTVL.

This clone turned up a few times. V and J are TRBV5-6 and TRBJ1-6; D possibly corresponds to TRBD1 (6 bases). The CDR3 has 16 amino acids. Germline V gene sequence: CDR1 SGHDT, CDR2 YYEEEE. Between the trimmed V and J ends, which lost 5 bases and 0 bases, there was a span of 12 bases. DNA for the CDR3: TGTGCCAGCAGACAACAGGGCTACTCCTATAATTCACCCCTCCACTTT. This sequence encodes CASRQQGYSYNSPLHF.

The CDR3 DNA is TGTGCTAGTGGTTTGACAGGCTATGGCTACACCTTC. Translating it yields CASGLTGYGYTF. The V and J genes are TRBV12-5 and TRBJ1-2; possibly TRBD1 for D (5 bases). V was clipped by 2 bases and J by 4 bases, with 5 bases between them. From germline, CDR1 is LGHNT and CDR2 FRNRAP. The CDR3 length is 12 residues.

V gene TRBV5-6 combines with J gene TRBJ1-4; D is possibly TRBD1 (6 bases). CDR3 length: 14 residues. V gave up 4 bases and J gave up 5 bases, with 12 bases separating them. The germline V gene encodes CDR1 SGHDT and CDR2 YYEEEE. CDR3 coding DNA: TGTGCCAGCAGCGGCGGGCAGGGGAATGAAAAACTGTTTTTT. The encoded protein is CASSGGQGNEKLFF.

V gene TRBV7-3 combines with J gene TRBJ2-2; D call uncertain. The CDR3 is made up of 13 amino acids. V shed 2 bases and J shed 6 bases, with 7 bases lying between them. Germline CDR1 is SGHTA and CDR2 is FQGTGA. Here the CDR3 DNA reads TGTGCCAGCAGCTTACAACTCCCCGGGGAGCTGTTTTTT. It translates to CASSLQLPGELFF.

This clone was detected only once. The V gene is TRBV6-1, the J gene TRBJ2-2; D perhaps matches TRBD1 (6 bases). The CDR3 has 13 amino acids. CDR1 and CDR2 (germline): MNHNS, SASEGT. V was trimmed by 8 bases and J by 4 bases, leaving 11 bases between them. The CDR3 region is CASLIGGTGELFF. The CDR3 DNA reads as TGTGCCAGCCTCATAGGGGGCACCGGGGAGCTGTTTTTT.

J is TRBJ2-1 and V is TRBV27; 7 bases line up with TRBD1. V shed 2 bases, J shed 6 bases, and the junction held 7 bases outside the gene matches. Germline V CDR1 and CDR2: MNHEY, SMNVEV (reference sequence). CDR3 length: 15 amino acids. CDR3 nucleotide sequence: TGTGCCAGCAGTTTAAGGGACAGAGAAGGCAATGAGCAGTTCTTC. Residues: CASSLRDREGNEQFF.

The rearrangement joins TRBV5-6 to TRBJ1-4; 8 nucleotides align to TRBD1. V lost 4 bases to trimming and J lost 5 bases; unmatched junction nucleotides: 7. The CDR3 totals 15 residues. Germline V lookup: CDR1 SGHDT, CDR2 YYEEEE. For the CDR3, the DNA is TGTGCCAGCAGCCCGGGACAGGTGCTGAATGAAAAACTGTTTTTT. Its translation: CASSPGQVLNEKLFF.

The rearrangement links TRBV28 to TRBJ1-4; 8 bases are a match to TRBD1. After removal of 10 bases from V and 7 bases from J, the junction contained 11 bases not matched to a gene. CDR3 size: 14 residues. CDR1 is MDHEN, CDR2 SYDVKM, per germline. For the CDR3, the DNA is TGTGCCACAGACTCAGGACAGGGAGCTGAAAAACTGTTTTTT. Translation: CATDSGQGAEKLFF.

This chain connects TRBV30 to TRBJ2-3; 12 nucleotides agree with TRBD2. The CDR3 totals 14 residues. After removal of 0 bases from V and 10 bases from J, the junction contained 5 bases not matched to a gene. The germline CDR1 and CDR2 sequences are GTSNPN and SVGIG (reference sequence). CDR3 sequence reads: CAWSVRLAGDSQYF. The CDR3, as DNA: TGTGCCTGGAGTGTACGACTAGCGGGGGATTCGCAGTATTTT.